The 29 T cell receptor beta chains given below trace back to one sample, sequenced in a study of CD8 T cells in Susac syndrome. RNA amounts of roughly 0.5 to 1 ug underwent reverse transcription with random hexamers. TCRdb used MiXCR to reprocess the immunoSEQ multiplex PCR reads, holding one entry per CDR3 protein. The table has about 160,000 distinct CDR3 sequences, less than 95% seen once. Sequencing used CD4+ T cells from PBMCs. The receptors were gathered from a human donor with multiple sclerosis.

The V gene is TRBV20-1, the J gene TRBJ2-1; the match to TRBD2 covers 11 bases. The CDR3 extends over 15 amino acids. Trimming cost V 6 bases and J 7 bases; bases outside gene matches: 11. Germline lookup yields CDR1 DFQATT and CDR2 SNEGSKA (reference sequence). The CDR3 DNA sequence: TGCAGTGCCCTAGACACTAGCGGGAGAAGTAATGAGCAGTTCTTC. Encoded protein: CSALDTSGRSNEQFF.

The chain employs TRBV6-1 and TRBJ1-1; weak D call: TRBD1 (6 bases). Looked up from germline, CDR1 is MNHNS and CDR2 is SASEGT. The V and J ends lost 6 bases and 0 bases respectively, with 17 bases between them. The CDR3 runs 16 residues. DNA of the CDR3: TGTGCCAGCAGCCCCAGGGGTCAGGGCTTGAACACTGAAGCTTTCTTT. The encoded protein is CASSPRGQGLNTEAFF.

The chain joins TRBV27 to TRBJ1-2; 9 bases map to TRBD1. V trimming: 3 bases; J trimming: 8 bases; junction bases outside the gene matches: 7. Germline CDR1 MNHEY, CDR2 SMNVEV (reference sequence). This CDR3 has 14 residues. CDR3: CASSFDRGAKGYTF. CDR3 nucleotide sequence: TGTGCCAGCAGTTTCGACAGGGGGGCGAAAGGCTACACCTTC.

The chain carries TRBV20-1 and TRBJ1-2; TRBD1 is a possible D gene (5 bases). The CDR3 consists of 14 residues. The V gene's germline CDR1 is DFQATT and CDR2 SNEGSKA (reference sequence). The germline V and J ends were trimmed by 6 bases and 4 bases, with 18 bases remaining between them. The CDR3 nucleotides read TGCAGTGCCGATAACAGGCTAGTTCCCTATGGCTACACCTTC. This translates into CSADNRLVPYGYTF.

The chain couples TRBV18 to TRBJ1-1, with D hard to call. Germline CDR1 and CDR2: KGHSH and LQKENI. V was cut by 2 bases and J by 3 bases, with 10 bases left in between. This CDR3 region has 14 residues. This CDR3 is CASSPYGSDTEAFF. CDR3 bases: TGTGCCAGCTCACCATACGGGTCTGACACTGAAGCTTTCTTT.

The gene calls are TRBV30 and TRBJ1-4; D ambiguous. Germline V lookup: CDR1 GTSNPN, CDR2 SVGIG (reference sequence). This CDR3 is built from 13 residues. V was trimmed by 0 bases and J by 10 bases, leaving 12 bases between them. CDR3 in amino acids: CAWSVQRAGKLFF. In nucleotides, the CDR3 is TGTGCCTGGAGTGTACAAAGGGCCGGAAAACTGTTTTTT.

The V gene is TRBV3-1, the J gene TRBJ2-1, with 12 bases aligning to TRBD2. Per the germline V gene, CDR1 is LGHDT and CDR2 is YNNKEL (reference sequence). The CDR3 consists of 20 residues. With V trimmed by 4 bases and J by 0 bases, 13 bases remained unmatched. CDR3 loop: CASSRFRGLAGTSSYNEQFF. For the CDR3, the DNA is TGTGCCAGCAGCCGATTTCGGGGACTAGCGGGCACGAGCTCCTACAATGAGCAGTTCTTC.

The chain uses TRBV5-6 and TRBJ1-1; perhaps TRBD1 as D (5 bases). Trimming pared 2 bases from V and 4 bases from J, leaving 15 bases between. Looked up from germline, CDR1 is SGHDT and CDR2 is YYEEEE. This CDR3 contains 15 residues. The CDR3 DNA sequence: TGTGCCAGCAGCTTCCGAACTAGCGGGGGCACTGAAGCTTTCTTT. Residues: CASSFRTSGGTEAFF.

This chain uses TRBV29-1 with TRBJ1-1; 9 bases align to TRBD1. The junction had 5 bases not matched to a gene; V was cut back by 6 bases and J by 6 bases. The CDR3 length is 12 residues. Germline assignment: CDR1 SQVTM and CDR2 ANQGSEA. This CDR3 is CSVTGGAAEAFF. The CDR3, as DNA: TGCAGCGTGACAGGGGGGGCCGCTGAAGCTTTCTTT. Combining the CDR3 with reference TRBV29-1 and TRBJ1-1 gives the whole variable domain SAVISQKPSRDICQRGTSLTIQCQVDSQVTMMFWYRQQPGQSLTLIATANQGSEATYESGFVIDKFPISRPNLTFSTLTVSNMSPEDSSIYLCSVTGGAAEAFFGQGTRLTVV.

The CDR3 DNA reads as TGTGCCAGCAGCCGGGCGGTGAACACTGAAGCTTTCTTT. Translated: CASSRAVNTEAFF. The chain joins TRBV3-1 to TRBJ1-1; D unresolved. CDR1 is LGHDT, CDR2 YNNKEL, per germline (reference sequence). V was cut by 4 bases and J by 0 bases, with 6 bases left in between. This CDR3 has 13 amino acids.

This chain uses TRBV19 with TRBJ2-1; D tentatively fits TRBD1 or TRBD2 (5 bases each). CDR3 length: 15 residues. V was pared by 0 bases and J by 12 bases, with 18 bases between. The germline V gene has CDR1 LNHDA and CDR2 SQIVND (reference sequence). CDR3 sequence reads: CASSIETGFIGTQFF. DNA of the CDR3: TGTGCCAGTAGTATAGAGACTGGTTTCATCGGGACGCAGTTCTTC.

The V call is TRBV6-5, the J call TRBJ2-3; 11 bases are a match to TRBD2. The CDR3 covers 16 residues. J was trimmed by 2 bases and V by 2 bases; bases with no gene match: 3. Per the germline V gene, CDR1 is MNHEY and CDR2 is SVGAGI. CDR3: CASSYLAGGTTDTQYF. CDR3 bases: TGTGCCAGCAGTTACCTAGCGGGAGGAACCACAGATACGCAGTATTTT.

V and J are TRBV4-1 and TRBJ2-1, with 7 nucleotides matching TRBD2. This CDR3 has 16 amino acids. V trimming: 4 bases; J trimming: 3 bases; junction bases outside the gene matches: 9. Germline values: CDR1 MGHRA, CDR2 YSYEKL. Here the CDR3 DNA reads TGCGCCAGCAGCCGGGGACTACCAGGGAGCTACAATGAGCAGTTCTTC. It encodes CASSRGLPGSYNEQFF.

V usage is TRBV6-1 and J usage is TRBJ1-1, with a tentative D call TRBD1 (5 bases). Looked up from germline, CDR1 is MNHNS and CDR2 is SASEGT. CDR3 size: 13 residues. Trimming removed 6 bases at V and 1 base at J, with 9 bases between. Written as DNA, the CDR3 is TGTGCCAGCAGGGGGGTGGGGAACACTGAAGCTTTCTTT. Translating it yields CASRGVGNTEAFF.

A single count supports this clonotype. This rearrangement joins TRBV6-1 to TRBJ2-1; D gene unclear. The V and J ends lost 6 bases and 4 bases respectively, with 13 bases between them. The CDR3 has 14 residues. Germline CDR1 MNHNS, CDR2 SASEGT. The CDR3 DNA reads TGTGCCAGCAGGTATGCCGACTCTTACAATGAGCAGTTCTTC. This sequence encodes CASRYADSYNEQFF.

The V and J genes are TRBV4-1 and TRBJ2-3; 8 bases fit TRBD2. This CDR3 comprises 16 residues. The germline gives CDR1 MGHRA, CDR2 YSYEKL. The J segment lost 3 bases and the V segment lost 4 bases, leaving 9 bases of the junction unmatched. The DNA for the CDR3 is TGCGCCAGCAGCCTAGGCCAGGCTAGCGGGACAGATACGCAGTATTTT. Translated, it gives CASSLGQASGTDTQYF.

This chain connects TRBV30 to TRBJ2-1; the D gene is possibly TRBD2 (6 bases). Germline V lookup: CDR1 GTSNPN, CDR2 SVGIG (reference sequence). CDR3 length equals 13 residues. Between the trimmed V and J ends, which lost 0 bases and 5 bases, there was a span of 8 bases. For the CDR3, the DNA is TGTGCCTGGAGTGTACGGACTAACAATGAGCAGTTCTTC. This gives the protein CAWSVRTNNEQFF. Supplemented by reference TRBV30 and TRBJ2-1, the full variable domain reads SQTIHQWPATLVQPVGSPLSLECTVEGTSNPNLYWYRQAAGRGLQLLFYSVGIGQISSEVPQNLSASRPQDRQFILSSKKLLLSDSGFYLCAWSVRTNNEQFFGPGTRLTVL.

The chain is built from TRBV27 and TRBJ2-1, with 7 positions matching TRBD2. The CDR3 extends over 14 amino acids. CDR1 and CDR2 from the germline V gene are MNHEY and SMNVEV (reference sequence). The V segment lost 0 bases and the J segment 9 bases; nucleotides outside the gene matches: 5. The CDR3 here is CASSLSLASSEQFF. The CDR3 nucleotides read TGTGCCAGCAGTTTATCACTAGCGAGTAGTGAGCAGTTCTTC.

As DNA, the CDR3 is TGTGCCAGCAGCTTTGACACTACGACAGAAGCTTTCTTT. This translates into CASSFDTTTEAFF. This chain uses TRBV7-2 with TRBJ1-1, with D unclear. Trimming took off 3 bases at V and 8 bases at J, with 13 bases between the two ends. The CDR3 loop spans 13 amino acids. Germline assignment: CDR1 SGHTA and CDR2 FQGNSA.

The chain recombines TRBV5-1 with TRBJ2-3; 8 nucleotides align to TRBD2. Losses at the gene ends were 0 bases for V and 6 bases for J; bases not matched to a gene: 6. CDR3 length: 15 residues. Germline-derived CDR1 and CDR2 are SGHRS and YFSETQ. The CDR3 sequence is CASSLAAGAEDTQYF. CDR3 sequence (DNA): TGCGCCAGCAGCTTGGCAGCGGGGGCGGAGGATACGCAGTATTTT.

The chain carries TRBV20-1 and TRBJ1-1, with a weak D call TRBD1 (6 bases). V gave up 5 bases and J gave up 5 bases, with 12 bases separating them. This CDR3 spans 12 amino acids. Germline lookup yields CDR1 DFQATT and CDR2 SNEGSKA (reference sequence). CDR3: CSAVGGGTEAFF. The DNA for the CDR3 is TGCAGTGCTGTAGGGGGAGGAACTGAAGCTTTCTTT.

The chain carries TRBV20-1 and TRBJ2-2; either TRBD1 or TRBD2 may supply D (6 bases each). V lost 6 bases to trimming and J lost 4 bases, with 15 bases between them. This CDR3 has 14 residues. Germline-derived CDR1 and CDR2 are DFQATT and SNEGSKA (reference sequence). The CDR3 DNA follows: TGCAGTGCCGTGACGGGGGCGCGCACCGGGGAGCTGTTTTTT. Its translation is CSAVTGARTGELFF.

The genes are TRBV6-5 and TRBJ1-3; weak D call: TRBD1 (5 bases). This CDR3 region has 14 residues. Trimming took off 5 bases at V and 3 bases at J, with 11 bases between the two ends. Germline CDR1 and CDR2: MNHEY and SVGAGI. CDR3 bases: TGTGCCAGCAGTAACCAGGGTAGTGGAAACACCATATATTTT. The encoded protein is CASSNQGSGNTIYF.

This CDR3 reads CASSQDLAGEADTQYF. CDR3 DNA: TGCGCCAGCAGCCAGGATCTGGCGGGAGAGGCAGATACGCAGTATTTT. The chain has TRBV4-3 and TRBJ2-3; 7 bases map to TRBD2. Germline V gene sequence: CDR1 LGHNA, CDR2 YSLEER. The V gene end was trimmed by 3 bases and the J gene end by 4 bases; junction bases not matched to a gene: 10. CDR3 size: 16 residues.

V gene TRBV2 combines with J gene TRBJ1-4, with a weak D call TRBD1 (5 bases). V was trimmed by 8 bases and J by 11 bases, leaving 15 bases between them. CDR3 length: 12 amino acids. The V gene's germline CDR1 is SNHLY and CDR2 FYNNEI. Here the CDR3 reads CASRNRGDKLFF. The CDR3 region has the DNA TGTGCCAGCCGGAATCGGGGGGACAAACTGTTTTTT.

V usage is TRBV5-1 and J usage is TRBJ1-2; D is unresolved. The CDR3 spans 14 residues. Germline CDR1 reads SGHRS; CDR2 reads YFSETQ. The V end lost 0 bases, the J end lost 2 bases, and 8 bases lay between the germline ends. The CDR3 sequence is CASSLASSNYGYTF. In DNA form, the CDR3 reads TGCGCCAGCAGCTTGGCCTCGAGCAACTATGGCTACACCTTC.

The chain is built from TRBV11-1 and TRBJ1-1; no firm D call. This CDR3 has 15 residues. In germline, CDR1 is SGHAT, CDR2 FQDESV (reference sequence). With 4 bases removed from V and 0 bases from J, the gap between germline ends came to 12 bases. The chain's CDR3 is CASSSQVNLNTEAFF. The CDR3 DNA is TGTGCCAGCAGCTCACAAGTAAACTTGAACACTGAAGCTTTCTTT.

This chain joins TRBV28 and TRBJ1-1; D unclear. This CDR3 has 11 amino acids. Germline CDR1 and CDR2: MDHEN and SYDVKM. V was pared by 6 bases and J by 10 bases, with 12 bases between. The DNA for the CDR3 is TGTGCCAGCAGGAAAGAGGACGGAGCTTTCTTT. Translating gives CASRKEDGAFF.

The chain has TRBV10-3 and TRBJ2-5, with TRBD1 matching over 7 bases. Germline V CDR1 and CDR2: ENHRY, SYGVKD. CDR3 length: 15 residues. The J segment lost 4 bases and the V segment lost 10 bases, leaving 15 bases of the junction unmatched. CDR3 DNA: TGTGCCACCGAAGGTTCGGCAGGGGGTAGAGAGACCCAGTACTTC. This encodes CATEGSAGGRETQYF.